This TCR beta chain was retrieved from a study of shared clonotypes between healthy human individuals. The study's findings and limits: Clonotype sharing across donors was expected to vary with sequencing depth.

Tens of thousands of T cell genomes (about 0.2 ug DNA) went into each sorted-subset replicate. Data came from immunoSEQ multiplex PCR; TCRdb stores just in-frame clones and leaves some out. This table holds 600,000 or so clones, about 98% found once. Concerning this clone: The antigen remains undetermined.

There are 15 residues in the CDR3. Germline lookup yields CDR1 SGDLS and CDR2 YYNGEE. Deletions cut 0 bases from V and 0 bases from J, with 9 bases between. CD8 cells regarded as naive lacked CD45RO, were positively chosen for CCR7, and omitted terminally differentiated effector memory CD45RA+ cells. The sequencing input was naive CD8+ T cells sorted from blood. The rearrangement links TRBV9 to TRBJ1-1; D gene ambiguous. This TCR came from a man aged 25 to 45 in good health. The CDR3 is CASSVDGRMNTEAFF. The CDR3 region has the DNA TGTGCCAGCAGCGTAGATGGCAGGATGAACACTGAAGCTTTCTTT.